The rows below give T cell receptor beta chains drawn from one sample of a study of T-cell reconstitution after alpha-beta-depleted transplantation in children. TCRdb passed the PCR reads through MiXCR, listing each CDR3 protein once. The sample has 330,000 or so distinct CDR3 sequences; around a tenth are singletons. The specimen was PBMCs, collected before TCRalphabeta/CD19-depleted stem cell transplant. Receptors originate from a boy in the first two years of life with acute myeloid leukemia, due to receive a stem cell transplant. Both conserved end residues are trimmed from each CDR3.

TRBJ2-4	TRBV4-2	ASSQDRGNGKNIQY
TRBJ1-4	TRBV5-1	ASSLAWGQGRREKLF
TRBJ2-7	TRBV10-3	AISEPDTNYEQY
TRBJ2-3	TRBV12-3/TRBV12-4	ASSFGPSGSTDTQY
TRBJ2-6	TRBV9	ASSVERTGANVLT
TRBJ2-1	TRBV29-1	SVAPVDEQF
TRBJ2-1	TRBV15	ATSRGQVNEQF
TRBJ2-6	TRBV20-1	SARGPKQARSGANVLT
TRBJ1-2	TRBV24-1	ATSDLNRGHGYT
TRBJ2-7	TRBV28	ASRGGTGGNEQY
TRBJ2-5	TRBV28	ASSLSEGGFQETQY
TRBJ2-3	TRBV12-3/TRBV12-4	ASSYTPITDTQY
TRBJ2-5	TRBV25-1	ASSDGGVKTQY
TRBJ2-1	TRBV4-2	ASSQRGGSYNEQF
TRBJ2-2	TRBV5-1	ASSPGQGLTGELF
TRBJ1-2	TRBV27	ASSLSGANYGYT
TRBJ2-3	TRBV7-2	ASSLDRGVDTQY
TRBJ1-1	TRBV5-1	ASSFPGQGAEAF
TRBJ2-3	TRBV5-1	ASTPNGAGHPDTQY
TRBJ2-7	TRBV12-3/TRBV12-4	ASSLFGGLLYEQY
TRBJ1-6	TRBV16	ASSQSWGQNSPLH
TRBJ2-1	TRBV5-5	ASSLVERPSYNEQF
TRBJ2-1	TRBV7-3	ASSLTGGSGAYNEQF
TRBJ1-5	TRBV7-2	ASSLAQGNQPQH
TRBJ2-5	TRBV10-1	ASSPGLAGIETQY
TRBJ1-3	TRBV28	ASSSPDGSGNTIY
TRBJ2-3	TRBV5-5	ASSPIQGSGSPDTQY